This TCR beta chain was documented in a study of T cells expressing NK-cell markers. Looking at the study overall: Sorted CD3+CD56-NKG2C+, CD3+CD56+NKG2C- and CD3+CD56+NKG2C+ T cells were the source of the TCR beta repertoires.

One entry per CDR3 protein, without DNA, is what TCRdb gives after re-calling the 5' RACE reads. This table holds 140,000 to 150,000 distinct CDR3 sequences. Germline V gene data show CDR1 as LNHNV and CDR2 as YYDKDF (reference sequence). The CDR3 has 15 amino acids. Broader study findings: Six of the donors carried dominant NKG2C+ clonotypes that took up about 1.0-7.0% of their CD8+ T cells.

As for this clonotype: Antigen specificity is unknown.

This rearrangement joins TRBV15 to TRBJ2-5; TCRdb lists TRBD1, though no DNA is available to test this call. The sample was blood T cells: a sorted CD56 or NKG2C T cell subset, CD4+ or CD8+ T cells, or bulk PBMC T cells (not recorded which). The receptor was derived from a young man in good health. The CDR3 reads CATSSQRTGAETQYF. Drawing the rest from reference TRBV15 and TRBJ2-5, the complete variable domain is DAMVIQNPRYQVTQFGKPVTLSCSQTLNHNVMYWYQQKSSQAPKLLFHYYDKDFNNEADTPDNFQSRRPNTSFCFLDIRSPGLGDTAMYLCATSSQRTGAETQYFGPGTRLLVL.